A selection of T cell receptor beta chains follows, all from one sample in a study of blood T cell repertoires in COVID-19. The assay was immunoSEQ multiplex PCR, and TCRdb's table has in-frame clones only and misses some. The sample includes some 150,000 clones, roughly 78% seen only once; the top ten take around 6%. The sequencing sample was made of PBMCs or T cells enriched from blood (not recorded which). All receptors derive from a woman between 45 and 65 years old who had recovered from COVID-19. Both conserved end residues are part of each CDR3. Fields, in order: J gene, V gene, clone size, D gene, CDR3 DNA, CDR3 protein. A D gene is named only where the DNA matches it firmly. Rows may omit the clone size; those that give it use once, few, many or a size class.

J: TRBJ2-1
V: TRBV18
size: -
D: TRBD1
DNA: TGTGCCAGCTCACCACTGGGACAGCTTTACAATGAGCAGTTCTTC
CDR3: CASSPLGQLYNEQFF

J: TRBJ1-1
V: TRBV3-1/TRBV3-2
size: -
D: -
DNA: TGTGCCAGCAGCCCTACAGGGTCTAACACTGAAGCTTTCTTT
CDR3: CASSPTGSNTEAFF

J: TRBJ2-5
V: TRBV5-1
size: -
D: TRBD1
DNA: TGCGCCAGCAGCCTAGGGGTAGGGGGCAGGGGAGAGACCCAGTACTTC
CDR3: CASSLGVGGRGETQYF

J: TRBJ2-5
V: TRBV12-3/TRBV12-4
size: -
D: -
DNA: TGTGCCAGCAGTTTGATGGAGGAGACCCAGTACTTC
CDR3: CASSLMEETQYF

J: TRBJ1-4
V: TRBV27
size: once
D: TRBD1
DNA: TGTGCCAGCAGGATGACAGGGGGCCTTGAAAAACTGTTTTTT
CDR3: CASRMTGGLEKLFF

J: TRBJ1-6
V: TRBV28
size: few
D: -
DNA: TGTGCCAGCAGACCCTCACGCCGGGAACCCCTCCACTTT
CDR3: CASRPSRREPLHF

J: TRBJ2-7
V: TRBV19
size: -
D: TRBD1
DNA: TGTGCCAGTGCGGGCGGGGACAGGGGGCTTTACGAGCAGTACTTC
CDR3: CASAGGDRGLYEQYF

J: TRBJ2-7
V: TRBV19
size: -
D: -
DNA: TGTGCCAGTAGTTCTCACAGGACGTCCTACGAGCAGTACTTC
CDR3: CASSSHRTSYEQYF

J: TRBJ2-5
V: TRBV5-4
size: -
D: -
DNA: TGTGCCAGCAGCTTGGTAGGGGAAGAGACCCAGTACTTC
CDR3: CASSLVGEETQYF

J: TRBJ1-4
V: TRBV5-1
size: -
D: -
DNA: TGCGCCAGCAGCTCCTCCGTAGCAACTAATGAAAAACTGTTTTTT
CDR3: CASSSSVATNEKLFF

J: TRBJ2-3
V: TRBV6-1
size: -
D: TRBD1
DNA: TGTGCCAGCAGTGCGCTGACAGGGTTCGGCACAGATACGCAGTATTTT
CDR3: CASSALTGFGTDTQYF

J: TRBJ1-2
V: TRBV7-6
size: once
D: TRBD1
DNA: TGTGCCAGCAGCTTAGAGGGGACAGGGGGAAGCTACACCTTC
CDR3: CASSLEGTGGSYTF

J: TRBJ1-2
V: TRBV5-6
size: few
D: -
DNA: TGTGCCAGCAGCTTGAGGAGCTTGGGCTATGGCTACACCTTC
CDR3: CASSLRSLGYGYTF

J: TRBJ2-1
V: TRBV18
size: -
D: -
DNA: TGTGCCAGCTCACCGACACGCAGAGAGCAGTTCTTC
CDR3: CASSPTRREQFF

J: TRBJ1-5
V: TRBV28
size: -
D: TRBD1
DNA: TGTGCCAGCAGTTCACCCGGGACAGGGCAACAGCCCCAGCATTTT
CDR3: CASSSPGTGQQPQHF

J: TRBJ1-6
V: TRBV7-2
size: -
D: -
DNA: TGTGCCAGCAGCTCCGGGGGGGGCCCGGGGGGTTCACCCCTCCACTTT
CDR3: CASSSGGGPGGSPLHF

J: TRBJ1-2
V: TRBV6-1
size: -
D: TRBD1
DNA: TGTGCCAGCAGTGAACTCGACAGGGGGTATGGCTACACCTTC
CDR3: CASSELDRGYGYTF

J: TRBJ1-2
V: TRBV3-1/TRBV3-2
size: once
D: -
DNA: TGTGCCAGCAGCCAAGTTGGGCGGGGGGACTATGGCTACACCTTC
CDR3: CASSQVGRGDYGYTF

J: TRBJ2-1
V: TRBV19
size: -
D: TRBD1
DNA: TGTGCCACCCGACAGGGTCCGTACAATGAGCAGTTCTTC
CDR3: CATRQGPYNEQFF

J: TRBJ1-1
V: TRBV5-1
size: -
D: -
DNA: TGCGCCAGCAGCGGGGCGTGGAACACTGAAGCTTTCTTT
CDR3: CASSGAWNTEAFF

J: TRBJ2-2
V: TRBV19
size: -
D: TRBD2
DNA: TGTGCCAGTAGTATGCCCCAATTAGCGGGGCAGGTCGGGGAGCTGTTTTTT
CDR3: CASSMPQLAGQVGELFF

J: TRBJ2-1
V: TRBV7-3
size: few
D: -
DNA: TGTGCCAGCAGCTTAAACCTCGGGTCCTACAATGAGCAGTTCTTC
CDR3: CASSLNLGSYNEQFF

J: TRBJ1-2
V: TRBV18
size: -
D: -
DNA: TGTGCCAGCTCACCGAACCGGGACTACTATGGCTACACCTTC
CDR3: CASSPNRDYYGYTF

J: TRBJ2-7
V: TRBV20-1
size: -
D: -
DNA: TGCAGTGCTAGTCCAGACAGCTCCTACGAGCAGTACTTC
CDR3: CSASPDSSYEQYF